These 10 T cell receptor beta chains came from one sample sequenced in a study of tumor and adjacent non-tumor tissue in lung cancer. This sample's RNA came from whole unsorted tissue. TCRbeta libraries were built with three rounds of nested PCR, modified from ARM-PCR. TCRdb re-analysed the multiplex PCR reads in MiXCR, keeping a single row per CDR3 protein. Of roughly 220,000 distinct CDR3 sequences listed, approximately 74% were seen once; the top ten hold less than 25%. What was sequenced was lung tumor tissue. These receptors all stem from a man aged 55 to 70 with non-small cell lung cancer.

The J gene is TRBJ2-4, the V gene TRBV11-1; D is possibly TRBD1 (6 bases). CDR1 and CDR2 (germline): SGHAT, FQDESV (reference sequence). V lost 9 bases and J 7 bases, leaving 22 bases between the germline ends. The CDR3 totals 15 residues. The CDR3 protein is CASSDPAYRVNIQYF. In nucleotides, the CDR3 is TGTGCCAGTAGCGATCCGGCGTACAGGGTTAACATTCAGTACTTC.

Regarding this clonotype: The junction differs from germline at one of its ends, possibly a read error. J is TRBJ1-3 and V is TRBV12-3 or TRBV12-4, with D uncertain. This CDR3 has 13 amino acids. CDR3 DNA: TGTGCCAGCAGTTTAAGTCCTGGAAACACCGTATATTTT. Amino acid sequence: CASSLSPGNTVYF.

In regard to this clonotype: A read error may be the cause here, since a much bigger clone is one base away. V and J are TRBV12-3 or TRBV12-4 and TRBJ2-5; 7 bases fit TRBD1. The CDR3 spans 12 residues. The CDR3 protein is CASSGQVESQYF. The CDR3 coding sequence is TGTGCCAGCAGTGGACAGGTAGAGAGCCAGTACTTC.

Regarding this clonotype: A much larger clone lies one base from this, so it may be a read error. The chain carries TRBV12-3 or TRBV12-4 and TRBJ2-2; D gene uncertain. V lost 6 bases and J lost 7, with 15 bases in between. CDR3 length equals 14 residues. This CDR3 reads CASRVPVFNGELFF. The CDR3, as DNA: TGTGCCAGCAGGGTTCCCGTTTTCAACGGGGAGCTGTTTTTT.

V gene TRBV11-2 combines with J gene TRBJ2-1, with 7 bases aligning to TRBD2. This CDR3 has 15 residues. The V gene's germline CDR1 is SGHAT and CDR2 FQNNGV. V lost 11 bases and J lost 0; bases outside the gene matches: 10. The CDR3 nucleotides are TGTGCCGGAAGCCCCAGCGGGACCTCCTACAATGAGCAGTTCTTC. Encoded protein: CAGSPSGTSYNEQFF.

This chain connects TRBV7-9 to TRBJ2-1; possible D gene TRBD2, 7 bases. Germline lookup yields CDR1 SEHNR and CDR2 FQNEAQ (reference sequence). This CDR3 has 17 residues. Deletions cut 0 bases from V and 1 base from J, with 13 bases between. CDR3 in DNA: TGTGCCAGCAGCTTAGCGGGAGGGGGGGGGTCCTACAATGAGCAGTTCTTC. This gives the protein CASSLAGGGGSYNEQFF.

A note on this clonotype: A much more abundant neighbour one base away suggests this may be a read error. The chain couples TRBV4-2 to TRBJ1-3; D unresolved. V was trimmed by 1 base and J by 4 bases, leaving 11 bases between them. Germline CDR1 and CDR2: LGHNA and YNFKEQ. The CDR3 consists of 15 residues. The chain's CDR3 is CASSQVSSFGNTIYF. The CDR3 nucleotides are TGTGCCAGCAGCCAAGTTTCGAGTTTCGGAAACACCATATATTTT.

The sample holds many counts of this clonotype. The rearrangement links TRBV10-1 to TRBJ2-1; tentative D call: TRBD2 (6 bases). Germline V gene lookup returns CDR1 WNHNN and CDR2 SYGVQD (reference sequence). Trimming removed 7 bases at V and 10 bases at J, with 17 bases between. The CDR3 extends over 13 amino acids. The chain's CDR3 is CASMFSGTEEQFF. The CDR3, as DNA: TGCGCCAGCATGTTTAGCGGAACCGAGGAGCAGTTCTTC.

About this clonotype: One junction end disagrees with the germline gene, perhaps due to a read error. The rearrangement links TRBV11-2 to TRBJ2-6; possible D gene TRBD1, 5 bases. This CDR3 spans 19 amino acids. The germline V gene has CDR1 SGHAT and CDR2 FQNNGV. As DNA, the CDR3 is TGTGCCAGCAGCTTAGTTCCAAAGAACAGACCCTCTGGGGCCAACGTCCTGACTTTT. Its protein product is CASSLVPKNRPSGANVLTF.

The chain has TRBV11-2 and TRBJ2-5; TRBD1 agrees at 7 bases. The CDR3 runs 13 residues. J gave up 13 bases and V 7 bases, and 15 bases lay outside the gene matches. The germline gives CDR1 SGHAT, CDR2 FQNNGV. CDR3 sequence reads: CASISTGEETRYF. CDR3 nucleotide sequence: TGTGCCAGCATCTCTACAGGGGAAGAGACGCGGTACTTC.